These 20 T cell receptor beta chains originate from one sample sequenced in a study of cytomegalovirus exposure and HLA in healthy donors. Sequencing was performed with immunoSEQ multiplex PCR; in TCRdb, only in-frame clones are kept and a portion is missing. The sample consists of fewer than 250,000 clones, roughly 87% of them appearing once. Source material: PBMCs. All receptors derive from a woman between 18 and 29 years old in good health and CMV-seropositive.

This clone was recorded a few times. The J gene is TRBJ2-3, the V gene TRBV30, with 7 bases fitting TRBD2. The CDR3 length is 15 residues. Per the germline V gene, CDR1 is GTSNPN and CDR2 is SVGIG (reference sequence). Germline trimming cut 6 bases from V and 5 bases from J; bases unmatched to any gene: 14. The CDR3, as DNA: TGTGCCTGCTCTCCCTACGGGGGGAGTGGAGATACGCAGTATTTT. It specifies CACSPYGGSGDTQYF. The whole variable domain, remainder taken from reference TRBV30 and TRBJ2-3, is SQTIHQWPATLVQPVGSPLSLECTVEGTSNPNLYWYRQAAGRGLQLLFYSVGIGQISSEVPQNLSASRPQDRQFILSSKKLLLSDSGFYLCACSPYGGSGDTQYFGPGTRLTVL.

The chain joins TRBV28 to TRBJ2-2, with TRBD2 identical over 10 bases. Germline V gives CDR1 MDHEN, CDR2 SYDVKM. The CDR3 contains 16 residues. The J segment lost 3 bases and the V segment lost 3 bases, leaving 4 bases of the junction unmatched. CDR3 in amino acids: CASSFFGTSDTGELFF. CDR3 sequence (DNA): TGTGCCAGCAGTTTCTTCGGGACTAGCGACACCGGGGAGCTGTTTTTT.

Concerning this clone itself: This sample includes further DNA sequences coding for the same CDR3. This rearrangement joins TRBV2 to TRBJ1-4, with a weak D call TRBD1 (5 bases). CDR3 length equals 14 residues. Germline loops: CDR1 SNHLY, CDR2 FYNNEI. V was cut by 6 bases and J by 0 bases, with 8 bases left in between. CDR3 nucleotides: TGTGCCAGCAGCGACAGCGCAACTAATGAAAAACTGTTTTTT. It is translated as CASSDSATNEKLFF.

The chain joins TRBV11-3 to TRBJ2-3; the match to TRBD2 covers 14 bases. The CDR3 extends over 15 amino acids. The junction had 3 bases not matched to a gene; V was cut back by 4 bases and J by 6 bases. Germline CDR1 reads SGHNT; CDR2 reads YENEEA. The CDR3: CASSSGTSGSDTQYF. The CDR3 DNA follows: TGTGCCAGCAGCTCCGGGACTAGCGGGAGTGATACGCAGTATTTT.

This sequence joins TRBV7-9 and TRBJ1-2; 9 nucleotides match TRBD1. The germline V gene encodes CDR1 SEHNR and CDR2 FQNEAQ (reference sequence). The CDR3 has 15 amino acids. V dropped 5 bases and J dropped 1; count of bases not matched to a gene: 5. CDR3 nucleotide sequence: TGTGCCAGCAGCCCCTGGACAGGGGTTAACTATGGCTACACCTTC. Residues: CASSPWTGVNYGYTF. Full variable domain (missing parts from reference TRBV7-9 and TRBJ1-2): DTGVSQNPRHKITKRGQNVTFRCDPISEHNRLYWYRQTLGQGPEFLTYFQNEAQLEKSRLLSDRFSAERPKGSFSTLEIQRTEQGDSAMYLCASSPWTGVNYGYTFGSGTRLTVV.

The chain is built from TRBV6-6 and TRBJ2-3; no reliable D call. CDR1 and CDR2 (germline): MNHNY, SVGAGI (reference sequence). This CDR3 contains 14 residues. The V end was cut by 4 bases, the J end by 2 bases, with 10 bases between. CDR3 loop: CASSSLGPTDTQYF. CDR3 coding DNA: TGTGCCAGCAGTTCCCTAGGTCCCACAGATACGCAGTATTTT.

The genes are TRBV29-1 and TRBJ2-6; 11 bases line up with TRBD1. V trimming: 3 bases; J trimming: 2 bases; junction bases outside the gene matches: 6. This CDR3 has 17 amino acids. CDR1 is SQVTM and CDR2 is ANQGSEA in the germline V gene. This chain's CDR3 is CSVDRDRGVAGANVLTF. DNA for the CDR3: TGCAGCGTTGATAGGGACAGGGGGGTGGCTGGGGCCAACGTCCTGACTTTC.

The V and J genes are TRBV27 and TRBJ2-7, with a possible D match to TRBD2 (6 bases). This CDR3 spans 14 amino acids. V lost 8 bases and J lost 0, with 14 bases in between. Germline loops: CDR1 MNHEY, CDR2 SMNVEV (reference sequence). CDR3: CASGGSISSYEQYF. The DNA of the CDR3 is TGTGCCAGCGGGGGGAGTATCTCCTCCTACGAGCAGTACTTC.

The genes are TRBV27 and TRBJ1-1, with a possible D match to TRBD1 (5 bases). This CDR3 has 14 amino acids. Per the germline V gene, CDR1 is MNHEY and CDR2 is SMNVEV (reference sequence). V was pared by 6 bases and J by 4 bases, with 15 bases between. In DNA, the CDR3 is TGTGCCAGCAGGATGGGCGGGGCCCCCACTGAAGCTTTCTTT. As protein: CASRMGGAPTEAFF.

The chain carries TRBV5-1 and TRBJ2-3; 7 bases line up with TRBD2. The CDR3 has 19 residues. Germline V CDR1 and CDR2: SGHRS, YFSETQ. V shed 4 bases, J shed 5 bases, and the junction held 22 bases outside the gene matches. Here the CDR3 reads CASSALFSSAGDEKDTQYF. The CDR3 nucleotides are TGCGCCAGCAGCGCGCTATTCTCCTCGGCGGGAGATGAGAAAGATACGCAGTATTTT. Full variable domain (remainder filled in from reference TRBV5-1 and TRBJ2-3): KAGVTQTPRYLIKTRGQQVTLSCSPISGHRSVSWYQQTPGQGLQFLFEYFSETQRNKGNFPGRFSGRQFSNSRSEMNVSTLELGDSALYLCASSALFSSAGDEKDTQYFGPGTRLTVL.

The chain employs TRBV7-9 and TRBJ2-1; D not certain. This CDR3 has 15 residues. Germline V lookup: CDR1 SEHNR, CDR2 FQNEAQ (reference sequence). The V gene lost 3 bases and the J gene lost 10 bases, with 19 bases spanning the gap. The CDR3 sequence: CASSFYLGEQSEQFF. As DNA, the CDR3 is TGTGCCAGCAGCTTTTATCTGGGCGAGCAATCCGAGCAGTTCTTC.

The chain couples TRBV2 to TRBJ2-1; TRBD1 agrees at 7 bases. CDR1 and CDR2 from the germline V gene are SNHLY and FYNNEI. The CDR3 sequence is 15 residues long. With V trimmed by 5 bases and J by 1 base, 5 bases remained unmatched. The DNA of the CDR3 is TGTGCCAGCAGTCTCGACAGGGCATCCTACAATGAGCAGTTCTTC. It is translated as CASSLDRASYNEQFF.

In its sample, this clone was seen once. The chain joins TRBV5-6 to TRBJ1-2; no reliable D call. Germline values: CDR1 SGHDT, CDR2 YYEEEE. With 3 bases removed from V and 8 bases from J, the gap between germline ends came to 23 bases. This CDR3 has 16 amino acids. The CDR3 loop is CASSYFGLNGAGGYTF. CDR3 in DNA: TGTGCCAGCAGCTACTTCGGGCTCAACGGCGCGGGAGGCTACACCTTC.

CDR3 in amino acids: CASSALRSVAAGELFF. CDR3 nucleotides: TGTGCCAGCAGCGCCCTTCGGTCCGTCGCGGCGGGGGAGCTGTTTTTT. The rearrangement joins TRBV2 to TRBJ2-2; D remains ambiguous. V dropped 6 bases and J dropped 8 bases, with 22 bases sitting between them. CDR3 length: 16 residues. From germline, CDR1 is SNHLY and CDR2 FYNNEI.

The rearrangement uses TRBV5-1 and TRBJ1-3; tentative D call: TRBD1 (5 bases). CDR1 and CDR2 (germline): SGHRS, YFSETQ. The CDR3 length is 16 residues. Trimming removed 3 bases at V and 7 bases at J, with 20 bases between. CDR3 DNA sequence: TGCGCCAGCAGCTCGGGAGACAGTGTGGAGGGTAACACCATATATTTT. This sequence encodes CASSSGDSVEGNTIYF.

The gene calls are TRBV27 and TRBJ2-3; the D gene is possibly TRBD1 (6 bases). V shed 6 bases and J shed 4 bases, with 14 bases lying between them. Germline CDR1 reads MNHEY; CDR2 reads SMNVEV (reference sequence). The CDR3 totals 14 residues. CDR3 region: CASSRGGLADTQYF. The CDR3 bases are TGTGCCAGCAGCCGAGGGGGTCTCGCAGATACGCAGTATTTT.

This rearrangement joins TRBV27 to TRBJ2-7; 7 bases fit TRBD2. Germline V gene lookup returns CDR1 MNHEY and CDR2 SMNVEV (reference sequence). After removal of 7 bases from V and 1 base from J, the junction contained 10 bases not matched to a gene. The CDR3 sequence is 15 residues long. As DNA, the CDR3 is TGTGCCAGCAAAACCCTTTGGGGGGGTTCCTACGAGCAGTACTTC. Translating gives CASKTLWGGSYEQYF.

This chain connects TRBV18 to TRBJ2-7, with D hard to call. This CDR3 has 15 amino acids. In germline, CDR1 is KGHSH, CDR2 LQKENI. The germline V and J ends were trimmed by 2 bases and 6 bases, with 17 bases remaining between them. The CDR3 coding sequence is TGTGCCAGCTCACCATGGGTGGGCAGCCCCGGCGAGCAGTACTTC. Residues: CASSPWVGSPGEQYF.

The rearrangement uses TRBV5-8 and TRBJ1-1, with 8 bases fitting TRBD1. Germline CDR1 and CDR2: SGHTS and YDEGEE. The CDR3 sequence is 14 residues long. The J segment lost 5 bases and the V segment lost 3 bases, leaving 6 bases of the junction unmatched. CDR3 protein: CASSSGGGETEAFF. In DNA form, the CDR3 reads TGTGCCAGCAGCTCAGGGGGCGGGGAGACTGAAGCTTTCTTT.

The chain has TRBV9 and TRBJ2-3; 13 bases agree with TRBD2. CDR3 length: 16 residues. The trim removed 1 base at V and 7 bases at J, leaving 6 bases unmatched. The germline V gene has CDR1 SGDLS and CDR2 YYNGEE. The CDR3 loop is CASSVNVLAGGYTQYF. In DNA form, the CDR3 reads TGTGCCAGCAGCGTAAACGTACTAGCGGGAGGGTATACGCAGTATTTT.